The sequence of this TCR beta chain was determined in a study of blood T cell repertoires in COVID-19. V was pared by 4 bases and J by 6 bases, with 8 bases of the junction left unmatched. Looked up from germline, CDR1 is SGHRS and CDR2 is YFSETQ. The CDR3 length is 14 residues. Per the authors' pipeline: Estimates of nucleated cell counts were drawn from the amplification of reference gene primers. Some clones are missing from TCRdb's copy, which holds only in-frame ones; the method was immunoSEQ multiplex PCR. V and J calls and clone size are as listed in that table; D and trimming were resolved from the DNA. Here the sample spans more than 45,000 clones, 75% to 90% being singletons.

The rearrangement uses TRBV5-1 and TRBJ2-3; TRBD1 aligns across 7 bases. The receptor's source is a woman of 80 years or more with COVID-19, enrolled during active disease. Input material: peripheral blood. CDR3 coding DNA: TGCGCCAGCAGCCGAACGACAGGGAGCGATACGCAGTATTTT. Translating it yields CASSRTTGSDTQYF. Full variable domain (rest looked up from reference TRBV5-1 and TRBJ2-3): KAGVTQTPRYLIKTRGQQVTLSCSPISGHRSVSWYQQTPGQGLQFLFEYFSETQRNKGNFPGRFSGRQFSNSRSEMNVSTLELGDSALYLCASSRTTGSDTQYFGPGTRLTVL.